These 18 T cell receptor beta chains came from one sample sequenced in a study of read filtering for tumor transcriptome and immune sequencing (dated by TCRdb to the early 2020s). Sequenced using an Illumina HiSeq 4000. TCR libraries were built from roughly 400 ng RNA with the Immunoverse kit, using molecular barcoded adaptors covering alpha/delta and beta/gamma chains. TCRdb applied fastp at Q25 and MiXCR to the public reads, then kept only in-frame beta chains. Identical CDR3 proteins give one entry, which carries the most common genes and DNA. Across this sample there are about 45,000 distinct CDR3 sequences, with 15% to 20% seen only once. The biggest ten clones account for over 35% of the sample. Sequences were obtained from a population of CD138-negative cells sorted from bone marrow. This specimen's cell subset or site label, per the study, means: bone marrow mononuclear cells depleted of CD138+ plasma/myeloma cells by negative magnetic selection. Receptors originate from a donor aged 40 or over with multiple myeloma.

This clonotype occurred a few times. CDR3 in amino acids: CASSLSGGEPQHF. CDR3 DNA: TGTGCCAGCAGCTTATCTGGTGGGGAGCCCCAGCATTTT. This rearrangement joins TRBV7-9 to TRBJ1-5; D gene uncertain. The germline V gene has CDR1 SEHNR and CDR2 FQNEAQ (reference sequence). V lost 2 bases, J lost 8 bases, and 10 bases lay in between. The CDR3 runs to 13 residues.

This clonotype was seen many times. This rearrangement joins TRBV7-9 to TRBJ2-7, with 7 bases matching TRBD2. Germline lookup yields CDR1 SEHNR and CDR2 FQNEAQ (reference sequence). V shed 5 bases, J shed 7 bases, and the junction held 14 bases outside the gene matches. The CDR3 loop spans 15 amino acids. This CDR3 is CASSPRGGSSREQYF. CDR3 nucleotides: TGTGCCAGCAGCCCACGAGGCGGGAGCAGTAGGGAGCAGTACTTC.

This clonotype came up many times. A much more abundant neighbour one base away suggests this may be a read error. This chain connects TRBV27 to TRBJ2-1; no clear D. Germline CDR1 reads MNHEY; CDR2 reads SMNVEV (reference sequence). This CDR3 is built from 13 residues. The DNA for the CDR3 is TGTGCCGGCAGCCGTGGTCTGTACAATGAGCAGTTCTTC. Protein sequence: CAGSRGLYNEQFF.

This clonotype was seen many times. The DNA for the CDR3 is TGCGCCAGCAGCTTGGGTCGGGCCTCGAACACCGGGGAGCTGTTTTTT. Translation: CASSLGRASNTGELFF. The chain joins TRBV5-1 to TRBJ2-2; D uncertain. Germline V gene data show CDR1 as SGHRS and CDR2 as YFSETQ. CDR3 size: 16 residues. V dropped 0 bases and J dropped 0 bases, with 9 bases sitting between them.

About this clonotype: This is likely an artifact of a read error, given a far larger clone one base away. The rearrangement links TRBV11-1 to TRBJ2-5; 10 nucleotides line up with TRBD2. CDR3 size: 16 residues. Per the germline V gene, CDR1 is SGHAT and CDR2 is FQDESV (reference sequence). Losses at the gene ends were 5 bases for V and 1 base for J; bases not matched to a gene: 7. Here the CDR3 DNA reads TGTGCCAGCAGCCAACCAGCGGGAGGGCTCCAAGAGACCCAGTACTTC. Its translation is CASSQPAGGLQETQYF.

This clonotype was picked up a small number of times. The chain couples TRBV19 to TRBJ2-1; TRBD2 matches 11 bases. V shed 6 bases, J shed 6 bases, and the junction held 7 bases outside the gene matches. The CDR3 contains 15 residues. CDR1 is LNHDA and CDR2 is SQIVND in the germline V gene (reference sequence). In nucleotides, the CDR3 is TGTGCCAGTAGCCAACCGGGACTAGCGGCCAATGAGCAGTTCTTC. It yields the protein CASSQPGLAANEQFF. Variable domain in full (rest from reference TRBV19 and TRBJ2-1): DGGITQSPKYLFRKEGQNVTLSCEQNLNHDAMYWYRQDPGQGLRLIYYSQIVNDFQKGDIAEGYSVSREKKESFPLTVTSAQKNPTAFYLCASSQPGLAANEQFFGPGTRLTVL.

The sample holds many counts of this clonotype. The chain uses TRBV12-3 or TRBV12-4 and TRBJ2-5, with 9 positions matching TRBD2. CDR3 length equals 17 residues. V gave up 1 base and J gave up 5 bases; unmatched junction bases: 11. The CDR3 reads CASSLGGLALRLETQYF. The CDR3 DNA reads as TGTGCCAGCAGTTTAGGTGGACTAGCGCTTAGGCTGGAGACCCAGTACTTC.

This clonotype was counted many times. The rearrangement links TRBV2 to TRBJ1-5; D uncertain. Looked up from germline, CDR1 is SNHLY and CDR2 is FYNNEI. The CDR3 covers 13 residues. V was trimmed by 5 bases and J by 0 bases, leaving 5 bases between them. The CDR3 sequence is CASSRHSNQPQHF. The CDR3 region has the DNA TGTGCCAGCAGTCGTCATAGCAATCAGCCCCAGCATTTT.

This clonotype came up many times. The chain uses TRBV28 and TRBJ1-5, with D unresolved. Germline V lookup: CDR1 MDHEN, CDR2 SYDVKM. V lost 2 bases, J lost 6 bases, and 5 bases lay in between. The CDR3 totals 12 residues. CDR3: CASSLNGQPQHF. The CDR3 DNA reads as TGTGCCAGCAGTTTAAATGGTCAGCCCCAGCATTTT.

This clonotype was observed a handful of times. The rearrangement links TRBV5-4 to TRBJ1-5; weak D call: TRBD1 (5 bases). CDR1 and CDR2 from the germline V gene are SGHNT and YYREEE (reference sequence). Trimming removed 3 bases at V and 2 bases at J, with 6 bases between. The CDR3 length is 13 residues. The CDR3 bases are TGTGCCAGCAGCTGGGGGGGCAATCAGCCCCAGCATTTT. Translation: CASSWGGNQPQHF.

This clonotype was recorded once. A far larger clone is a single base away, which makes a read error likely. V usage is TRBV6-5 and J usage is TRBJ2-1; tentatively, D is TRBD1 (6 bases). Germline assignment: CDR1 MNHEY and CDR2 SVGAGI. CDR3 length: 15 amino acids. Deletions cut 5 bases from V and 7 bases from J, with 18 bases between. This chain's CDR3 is CASSKSIGGENEQFF. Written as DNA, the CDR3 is TGTGCCAGCAGTAAATCGATAGGGGGAGAGAATGAGCAGTTCTTC.

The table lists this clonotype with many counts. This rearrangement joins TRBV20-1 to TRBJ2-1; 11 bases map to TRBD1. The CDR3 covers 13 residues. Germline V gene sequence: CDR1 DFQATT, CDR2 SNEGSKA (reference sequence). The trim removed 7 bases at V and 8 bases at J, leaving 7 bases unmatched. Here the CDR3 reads CSVLDRGPDEQFF. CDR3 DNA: TGCAGTGTCCTGGACAGGGGGCCGGATGAGCAGTTCTTC.

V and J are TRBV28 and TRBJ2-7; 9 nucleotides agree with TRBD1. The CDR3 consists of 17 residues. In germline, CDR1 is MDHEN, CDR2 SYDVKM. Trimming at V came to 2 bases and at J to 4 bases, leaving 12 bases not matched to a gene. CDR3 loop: CASSLSLRDRVVYEQYF. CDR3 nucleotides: TGTGCCAGCAGTTTAAGCCTTCGGGACAGGGTAGTTTACGAGCAGTACTTC.

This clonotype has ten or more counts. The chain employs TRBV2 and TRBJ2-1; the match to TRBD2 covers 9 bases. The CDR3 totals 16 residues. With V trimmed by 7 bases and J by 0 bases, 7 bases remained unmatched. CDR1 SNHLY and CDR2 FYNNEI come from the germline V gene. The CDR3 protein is CASTPAGGTSYNEQFF. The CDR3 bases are TGTGCCAGCACCCCAGCGGGAGGCACCTCCTACAATGAGCAGTTCTTC.

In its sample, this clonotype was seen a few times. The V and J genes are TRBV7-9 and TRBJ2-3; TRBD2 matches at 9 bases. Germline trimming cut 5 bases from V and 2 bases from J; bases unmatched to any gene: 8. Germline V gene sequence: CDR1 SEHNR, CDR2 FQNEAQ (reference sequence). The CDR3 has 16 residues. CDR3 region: CASSLTSGPSTDTQYF. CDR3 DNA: TGTGCCAGCAGCCTTACTAGCGGGCCCTCCACAGATACGCAGTATTTT.

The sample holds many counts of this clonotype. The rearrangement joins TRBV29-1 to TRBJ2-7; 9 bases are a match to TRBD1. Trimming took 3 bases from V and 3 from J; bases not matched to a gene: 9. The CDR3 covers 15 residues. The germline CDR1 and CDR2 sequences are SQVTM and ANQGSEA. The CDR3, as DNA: TGCAGCGTTGAGGGAAGTACAGGGGGCTTCTACGAGCAGTACTTC. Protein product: CSVEGSTGGFYEQYF.

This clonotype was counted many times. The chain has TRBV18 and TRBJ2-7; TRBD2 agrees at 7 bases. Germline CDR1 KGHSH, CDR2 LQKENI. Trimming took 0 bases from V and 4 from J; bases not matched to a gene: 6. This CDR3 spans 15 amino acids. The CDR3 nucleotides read TGTGCCAGCTCACCACCTTCGGGGGGATTGTACGAGCAGTACTTC. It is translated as CASSPPSGGLYEQYF.

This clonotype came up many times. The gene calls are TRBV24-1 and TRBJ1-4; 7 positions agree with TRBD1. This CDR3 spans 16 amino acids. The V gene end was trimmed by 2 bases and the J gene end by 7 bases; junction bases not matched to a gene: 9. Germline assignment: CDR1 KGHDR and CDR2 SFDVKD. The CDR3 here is CATSDWKTGYGEKLFF. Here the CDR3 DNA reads TGTGCCACCAGTGATTGGAAGACAGGGTACGGTGAAAAACTGTTTTTT.